This T cell receptor (beta chain) was captured in a study of blood T cell repertoires in COVID-19. Whole-study context: T cells, B-cell-depleted T cells, or PBMCs supplied cDNA or gDNA.

As originally analysed: Amplified reference gene primers provided the basis for estimating nucleated cell counts. Using immunoSEQ multiplex PCR, the repertoire was profiled, and TCRdb retains in-frame clones only, with some absent. V and J calls and clone size follow that table, whereas D and trimming were derived from the DNA. This sample yields roughly 150,000 clones, of which 84% are seen a single time; 3.9% belongs to the top ten. The CDR3 totals 19 residues. Germline V CDR1 and CDR2: SGHDN, FVKESK. Trimming removed 7 bases from V and 8 bases from J, with 32 bases in between. Participants spanned ages about 18 to 100 years and resided in about two dozen US areas. Cohorts were based on clinical histories the participants reported.

The sequenced sample was PBMCs or T cells enriched from blood (not recorded which). The sequence came from a man aged 45-65 years in a cohort exposed to, infected with or recovered from COVID-19 (not recorded which). The rearrangement uses TRBV14 and TRBJ1-4; tentatively, D is TRBD1 (6 bases). CDR3 region: CASTLDSGTYSPPREKLFF. Written as DNA, the CDR3 is TGTGCCAGCACCCTTGATTCCGGGACATACTCCCCCCCACGGGAAAAACTGTTTTTT.